Each of the 32 T cell receptor beta chains below was sequenced from the same sample in a study of T-cell reconstitution after alpha-beta-depleted transplantation in children. Unique molecular identifiers were incorporated during preparation of the TCRbeta library. TCRdb independently ran MiXCR on the PCR reads; one entry per CDR3 protein. The sample includes some 600,000 distinct CDR3 sequences, around 13% of them seen just once. The source was PBMCs, mostly from graft donor cells, collected 360 days after TCRalphabeta/CD19-depleted stem cell transplant. Receptor source: a male patient under 18 who had a stem cell transplant for acute myeloid leukemia, so the T cells may come from the graft donor.

The chain recombines TRBV6-2 or TRBV6-3 with TRBJ1-1, with D unclear. Germline CDR1 and CDR2: MNHEY and SVGEGT. Deletions cut 3 bases from V and 0 bases from J, with 11 bases between. The CDR3 contains 15 residues. As DNA, the CDR3 is TGTGCCAGCAGTTATTCCCGTCTCGTGAACACTGAAGCTTTCTTT. This gives the protein CASSYSRLVNTEAFF.

V usage is TRBV12-3 or TRBV12-4 and J usage is TRBJ2-7; 14 nucleotides agree with TRBD2. V trimming: 7 bases; J trimming: 6 bases; junction bases outside the gene matches: 8. The CDR3 length is 15 residues. DNA for the CDR3: TGTGCCAGCACCACGGGACTAGCGGGAGTCTTCGAGCAGTACTTC. Residues: CASTTGLAGVFEQYF.

This clonotype has a handful of counts. The rearrangement joins TRBV28 to TRBJ2-7; 11 bases align to TRBD2. Germline CDR1 reads MDHEN; CDR2 reads SYDVKM. The trim removed 6 bases at V and 5 bases at J, leaving 12 bases unmatched. CDR3 size: 16 residues. The CDR3 DNA sequence: TGTGCCAGCAGCTCAGAACGACTAGCGGGAAAGCACGAGCAGTACTTC. Translation gives CASSSERLAGKHEQYF.

This clonotype was seen a few times. The chain employs TRBV6-2 or TRBV6-3 and TRBJ1-3, with 8 bases matching TRBD1. V shed 10 bases, J shed 1 base, and the junction held 3 bases outside the gene matches. CDR3 length: 13 amino acids. Germline values: CDR1 MNHEY, CDR2 SVGEGT. CDR3 DNA: TGTGCCACCCGGACAGGGTCTGGAAACACCATATATTTT. Its translation is CATRTGSGNTIYF.

This clonotype was found a few times. The chain links TRBV29-1 to TRBJ2-7, with a tentative D call TRBD2 (6 bases). The CDR3 spans 13 residues. CDR1 and CDR2 (germline): SQVTM, ANQGSEA. V was cut by 4 bases and J by 2 bases, with 12 bases left in between. The CDR3 DNA follows: TGCAGCGTTGGGAGGGGTAACGCCTACGAGCAGTACTTC. It specifies CSVGRGNAYEQYF.

The rearrangement joins TRBV29-1 to TRBJ2-7; TRBD1 might be the D (6 bases). V was shortened by 3 bases and J by 3 bases, with 12 bases between the two germline ends. Looked up from germline, CDR1 is SQVTM and CDR2 is ANQGSEA. This CDR3 has 13 residues. The CDR3 loop reads CSVDETGSYEQYF. CDR3 bases: TGCAGCGTTGACGAGACAGGCAGCTACGAGCAGTACTTC.

J is TRBJ2-3 and V is TRBV7-6; 11 bases align to TRBD2. The CDR3 contains 16 residues. CDR1 is SGHVS and CDR2 is FNYEAQ in the germline V gene. V was pared by 5 bases and J by 2 bases, with 6 bases of the junction left unmatched. This chain's CDR3 is CASSHRLAGPTDTQYF. CDR3 in DNA: TGTGCCAGCAGCCATAGACTAGCGGGACCCACAGATACGCAGTATTTT.

There are many counts of this clonotype. This sequence joins TRBV28 and TRBJ2-1; TRBD2 matches 10 bases. Unmatched junction bases numbered 2, after V lost 2 bases and J lost 4 bases. CDR1 and CDR2 from the germline V gene are MDHEN and SYDVKM. This CDR3 comprises 15 residues. The CDR3 sequence is CASSLRAGGYNEQFF. CDR3 sequence (DNA): TGTGCCAGCAGTTTACGAGCGGGAGGGTACAATGAGCAGTTCTTC.

The V and J genes are TRBV6-1 and TRBJ2-3; TRBD2 agrees at 9 bases. The V gene end was trimmed by 11 bases and the J gene end by 2 bases; junction bases not matched to a gene: 8. The germline CDR1 and CDR2 sequences are MNHNS and SASEGT. The CDR3 is 14 amino acids. The CDR3 DNA follows: TGTGCCGTAAGACTAGCGGAGCCCACAGATACGCAGTATTTT. Protein sequence: CAVRLAEPTDTQYF.

This clonotype was detected many times. The chain carries TRBV5-1 and TRBJ2-7; D gene uncertain. The CDR3 has 11 amino acids. From germline, CDR1 is SGHRS and CDR2 YFSETQ. Trimming left V 0 bases short and J 5 bases short, with 3 bases between. Written as DNA, the CDR3 is TGCGCCAGCAGCTTGGATCACGAGCAGTACTTC. Translation gives CASSLDHEQYF.

This clonotype was seen ten or more times. V gene TRBV11-2 combines with J gene TRBJ2-2; D could derive from TRBD1 or TRBD2 (6 bases each). CDR3 length equals 14 residues. V dropped 5 bases and J dropped 4 bases, with 11 bases sitting between them. CDR1 SGHAT and CDR2 FQNNGV come from the germline V gene. In DNA form, the CDR3 reads TGTGCCAGCAGCCCAGGAGGGGGCACCGGGGAGCTGTTTTTT. This translates into CASSPGGGTGELFF. Full variable domain (outside the CDR3, taken from reference TRBV11-2 and TRBJ2-2): EAGVAQSPRYKIIEKRQSVAFWCNPISGHATLYWYQQILGQGPKLLIQFQNNGVVDDSQLPKDRFSAERLKGVDSTLKIQPAKLEDSAVYLCASSPGGGTGELFFGEGSRLTVL.

This clonotype was found many times. V is TRBV4-3 and J is TRBJ2-1; tentative D call: TRBD2 (5 bases). Trimming took 0 bases from V and 2 from J, leaving 8 bases between them. The CDR3 is made up of 15 amino acids. Germline CDR1 reads LGHNA; CDR2 reads YSLEER. This CDR3 is CASSQERAAYNEQFF. In DNA form, the CDR3 reads TGCGCCAGCAGCCAAGAGCGGGCAGCCTACAATGAGCAGTTCTTC.

This clonotype showed up just a few times. The chain links TRBV28 to TRBJ1-1, with D possibly matching TRBD1 (6 bases). The length of the CDR3 is 15 residues. Trimming cost V 2 bases and J 5 bases, with 15 bases left between them. From germline, CDR1 is MDHEN and CDR2 SYDVKM. This chain's CDR3 is CASSLEQGLRTEAFF. The CDR3 DNA is TGTGCCAGCAGTTTAGAACAGGGCTTAAGAACTGAAGCTTTCTTT.

Points on this clonotype: The junction departs from the called germline gene at one end, perhaps through a read error. The rearrangement links TRBV20-1 to TRBJ1-1; unclear D gene. Germline V lookup: CDR1 DFQATT, CDR2 SNEGSKA (reference sequence). This CDR3 comprises 15 residues. CDR3 protein: CSARSGIELNTEPFF. CDR3 in DNA: TGCAGTGCTAGGTCGGGGATTGAGCTGAACACTGAACCTTTCTTT.

This clonotype was seen a handful of times. The chain employs TRBV6-2 or TRBV6-3 and TRBJ2-7; D gene ambiguous. Per the germline V gene, CDR1 is MNHEY and CDR2 is SVGEGT. This CDR3 has 11 amino acids. Trimming shortened V by 6 bases and J by 3 bases, and 6 bases separated the two germline ends. The CDR3 DNA follows: TGTGCCAGCAGAAATCTCTACGAGCAGTACTTC. Encoded protein: CASRNLYEQYF.

V is TRBV19 and J is TRBJ2-7; TRBD1 matches at 12 bases. The CDR3 is 17 amino acids. The ends lost 4 bases at V and 6 bases at J; junction bases unmatched: 13. Germline V gene sequence: CDR1 LNHDA, CDR2 SQIVND (reference sequence). The CDR3 bases are TGTGCCAGTAGTAGTCTTACTTACCGGGACAGGGGGCGCGAGCAGTACTTC. It specifies CASSSLTYRDRGREQYF.

This clonotype was detected only a few times. The chain joins TRBV20-1 to TRBJ2-7; tentative D call: TRBD2 (6 bases). Trimming left V 6 bases short and J 3 bases short, with 15 bases between. There are 13 residues in the CDR3. Germline lookup yields CDR1 DFQATT and CDR2 SNEGSKA (reference sequence). The CDR3 sequence: CSAAGTLSYEQYF. The CDR3 DNA is TGCAGTGCAGCCGGGACTCTAAGCTACGAGCAGTACTTC.

This clonotype has at least ten counts. The J gene is TRBJ2-3, the V gene TRBV13; the D is unclear. The germline gives CDR1 PRHDT, CDR2 FYEKMQ (reference sequence). The V end was cut by 4 bases, the J end by 1 base, with 12 bases between. This CDR3 is built from 15 residues. The CDR3 DNA follows: TGTGCCAGCAGCTCGACCTTAGCCGGCACAGATACGCAGTATTTT. This sequence encodes CASSSTLAGTDTQYF.

Ten or more counts support this clonotype. The chain links TRBV29-1 to TRBJ2-3; weak D call: TRBD1 (6 bases). The V end was cut by 4 bases, the J end by 0 bases, with 14 bases between. CDR1 and CDR2 (germline): SQVTM, ANQGSEA. The CDR3 is made up of 15 amino acids. For the CDR3, the DNA is TGCAGCGTTGCGAGGGAACAGGGCAGCACAGATACGCAGTATTTT. Its translation: CSVAREQGSTDTQYF.

V gene TRBV7-8 combines with J gene TRBJ2-1; 9 bases match TRBD2. CDR3 length equals 16 residues. The germline CDR1 and CDR2 sequences are SGHVS and FQNEAQ. Trimming removed 5 bases from V and 9 bases from J; junction bases left unmatched: 14. CDR3: CASSLRIGTSLGEQFF. In DNA form, the CDR3 reads TGTGCCAGCAGCCTACGGATCGGGACTAGCCTTGGTGAGCAGTTCTTC.

The chain uses TRBV4-2 and TRBJ2-5; no reliable D call. Trimming left V 5 bases short and J 1 base short, with 11 bases between. CDR1 is LGHNA, CDR2 YNFKEQ, per germline. This CDR3 contains 14 residues. The chain's CDR3 is CASSFWAPQETQYF. CDR3 DNA: TGTGCCAGCAGCTTTTGGGCGCCCCAAGAGACCCAGTACTTC.

Note on this clonotype: A much bigger clone sits one base away, suggesting this may be a read error. This chain uses TRBV5-6 with TRBJ2-2, with TRBD2 matching 7 bases. The CDR3 is 16 residues long. The germline CDR1 and CDR2 sequences are SGHDT and YYEEEE. The CDR3 is CAISYPVTGGIGELFF. CDR3 nucleotides: TGTGCCATCAGCTACCCAGTTACCGGGGGGATCGGGGAGCTGTTTTTT.

CDR3 sequence (DNA): TGTGCCAGCAGTTTGGGGGGTGATTGGAACACTGAAGCTTTCTTT. Translated: CASSLGGDWNTEAFF. The rearrangement links TRBV12-3 or TRBV12-4 to TRBJ1-1, with D possibly TRBD1 on 5 matching bases. This CDR3 comprises 15 residues. The V end was cut by 3 bases, the J end by 1 base, with 12 bases between.

Only a few counts were recorded for this clonotype. J is TRBJ2-1 and V is TRBV29-1; 11 nucleotides match TRBD2. This CDR3 contains 17 residues. V shed 5 bases, J shed 4 bases, and the junction held 13 bases outside the gene matches. Germline V gene sequence: CDR1 SQVTM, CDR2 ANQGSEA. The CDR3 DNA is TGCAGCGTTCTCCTGACTAGCGGGATAGACCATTACAATGAGCAGTTCTTC. This translates into CSVLLTSGIDHYNEQFF.

The chain employs TRBV20-1 and TRBJ2-1; 10 bases are a match to TRBD2. The CDR3 is made up of 17 amino acids. The germline gives CDR1 DFQATT, CDR2 SNEGSKA (reference sequence). V was clipped by 5 bases and J by 0 bases; unmatched bases: 10. CDR3 nucleotides: TGCAGTGCTCCAGTTGCTCCTAGCGGGAGCTCCTACAATGAGCAGTTCTTC. Residues: CSAPVAPSGSSYNEQFF.

The V gene is TRBV28, the J gene TRBJ1-5; possible D gene TRBD1, 5 bases. Germline V gives CDR1 MDHEN, CDR2 SYDVKM. The V gene lost 4 bases and the J gene lost 5 bases, with 18 bases spanning the gap. This CDR3 is built from 16 residues. The CDR3 sequence is CASSSARGFGDQPQHF. The CDR3, as DNA: TGTGCCAGCAGTTCCGCTCGGGGCTTTGGAGATCAGCCCCAGCATTTT.

This clonotype has more than one count but fewer than ten. The rearrangement links TRBV21-1 to TRBJ2-7; TRBD1 is the table's D call, not checked against the DNA. TRBV21-1 is tagged as a pseudogene. CDR3 length equals 18 residues. CDR3 bases: TGTGCCAGCAGCGTATTCCGGGAACGGGGGCGACCCTCCTACGAGCAGTACTTC. This translates into CASSVFRERGRPSYEQYF.

This chain joins TRBV29-1 and TRBJ2-6; possible D gene TRBD2, 5 bases. Trimming pared 5 bases from V and 5 bases from J, leaving 13 bases between. The CDR3 spans 14 residues. Germline CDR1 is SQVTM and CDR2 is ANQGSEA. Here the CDR3 reads CSVSGQDWANVLTF. In DNA, the CDR3 is TGCAGCGTTTCTGGGCAGGACTGGGCCAACGTCCTGACTTTC. Variable domain in full (rest from reference TRBV29-1 and TRBJ2-6): SAVISQKPSRDICQRGTSLTIQCQVDSQVTMMFWYRQQPGQSLTLIATANQGSEATYESGFVIDKFPISRPNLTFSTLTVSNMSPEDSSIYLCSVSGQDWANVLTFGAGSRLTVL.

The chain employs TRBV12-5 and TRBJ2-3; D call uncertain. From germline, CDR1 is LGHNT and CDR2 FRNRAP. The V end lost 2 bases, the J end lost 0 bases, and 9 bases lay between the germline ends. The CDR3 contains 15 residues. The chain's CDR3 is CASGLTAQSTDTQYF. The CDR3 nucleotides are TGTGCTAGTGGTTTGACAGCCCAAAGCACAGATACGCAGTATTTT.

The J gene is TRBJ2-5, the V gene TRBV12-3 or TRBV12-4; the D is unclear. V gave up 3 bases and J gave up 4 bases, with 9 bases separating them. This CDR3 is 13 amino acids long. In DNA form, the CDR3 reads TGTGCCAGCAGTTTCTTCGGCGGAGAGACCCAGTACTTC. Translation: CASSFFGGETQYF.

The table lists this clonotype with a few counts. V and J are TRBV6-5 and TRBJ2-7, with 7 nucleotides matching TRBD2. The CDR3 is 17 amino acids. Trimming took 5 bases from V and 1 from J; bases not matched to a gene: 14. The germline V gene encodes CDR1 MNHEY and CDR2 SVGAGI. In DNA form, the CDR3 reads TGTGCCAGCAGTCTAAGCCGCCGAGCGGGGCGGTCCTACGAGCAGTACTTC. Amino acids: CASSLSRRAGRSYEQYF.

This clonotype was detected a few times. The J gene is TRBJ2-5, the V gene TRBV13; TRBD2 aligns across 8 bases. The germline gives CDR1 PRHDT, CDR2 FYEKMQ (reference sequence). The CDR3 has 17 amino acids. Trimming removed 2 bases from V and 4 bases from J; junction bases left unmatched: 12. CDR3 loop: CASSLPPLGTRRETQYF. Written as DNA, the CDR3 is TGTGCCAGCAGCTTACCTCCACTTGGGACTAGGAGAGAGACCCAGTACTTC.